This note documents a single TCR beta chain sequence. This clone's antigen is unknown. Within one base of it there is no much larger clone, and no base qualities were kept. The immunoSEQ Assay, a bias-controlled multiplex PCR, was used to amplify TCRbeta CDR3 regions from genomic DNA. The authors' analysis ran thus. The number of nucleated cells in each sample was estimated from the amplification of reference gene primers within the assay. To quantify the absolute abundance of each unique TCRbeta CDR3 rearrangement, sequence reads were collapsed and filtered. For each sample, productive Simpson clonality was calculated as the square root of Simpson's diversity index over productive rearrangements. TCRdb stores this immuneACCESS table with in-frame sequences only. Part of the clones is absent; in the studies checked, under half of the shortfall reflects unresolved V genes, and no reason is known for the rest. V and J calls and clone size are those listed in that table; D and trimming were worked out from the DNA. This sample lists 160,000 or so clones; 89% were detected once. Clones ranked in the top ten supply about 2.8% of the sample.

V gives up 6 bases and J gives up 7 bases, and the segment between their germline ends measures 13 bases. The CDR3, from cysteine to phenylalanine, totals 14 residues. Here the CDR3 DNA is all that survives: 42 bases in frame from base 1. Via the germline V gene (reference sequence), CDR1 is LNHDA and CDR2 SQIVND. These data originate in a study of blood T cell repertoires in COVID-19 (dated by TCRdb to about 2020). In the study overall: Samples covering the acute and convalescent phases of COVID-19 were provided by collaborators in the United States, Italy and Spain. The repertoires were made available in a free public database intended to serve as a resource for research on the immune response to SARS-CoV-2. Deeply sampled blood TCRbeta repertoires from subjects exposed to, actively infected with, or recovered from COVID-19 were included in the dataset. The prospective study material was composed of cDNA or gDNA derived from T cells, B-cell-depleted T cells, or PBMCs. The samples were drawn from two sources: the first 160 participants of the ongoing ImmuneRACE study, and 1,254 subjects contributed by 6 global collaborators. Nearly every sample came with metadata listing a de-identified subject ID, COVID-19 status, age in years and sex. Where available, HLA class I and class II types were obtained from metadata supplied by the sample provider rather than from assay-based typing.

Collaborating institutions collected whole blood in K2EDTA tubes following their own protocols. For TCRbeta analysis, collaborators shipped samples as frozen whole blood, isolated PBMCs, or DNA extracted from either of those sample types. Here is what the overall study found, with its caveats: Clinical and demographic metadata were provided uncurated, with the amount varying by source and participant.

The sequence was collected from a man aged 55 to 70 with acute or convalescent COVID-19. Material: peripheral blood. This chain is built from TRBV19 and TRBJ1-6; the D gene is perhaps TRBD1, from 5 matching bases. The DNA is as follows: TGTGCCAGTAGCCGGGGAGGGGTAAATTCACCCCTCCACTTT. The translation is CASSRGGVNSPLHF.